This is a list of T cell receptor beta chains from one sample in a study of blood T cell repertoires in COVID-19. Data came from immunoSEQ multiplex PCR; TCRdb stores just in-frame clones and leaves some out. The sample consists of some 150,000 clones, 82% of them appearing once. What was sequenced was peripheral blood. Receptors were obtained from a woman aged 70-85 years with acute or convalescent COVID-19. Both conserved end residues are part of each CDR3. A D gene is named only where the DNA matches it firmly. The size entry is marked missing in some rows and otherwise reads once, few, many or a size class.

V,J,size,D,CDR3,DNA
TRBV19,TRBJ1-6,once,TRBD1,CASSTGRGRRSPLHF,TGTGCCAGTAGTACTGGCAGGGGGCGACGGTCACCCCTCCACTTT
TRBV30,TRBJ2-3,.,TRBD2,CAWNQRGATDTQYF,TGTGCCTGGAATCAGCGGGGGGCGACAGATACGCAGTATTTT
TRBV6-5,TRBJ2-5,.,.,CASSPRTKGETQYF,TGTGCCAGCAGTCCCCGGACTAAGGGAGAGACCCAGTACTTC
TRBV2,TRBJ1-5,.,.,CASSESGLSNQPQHF,TGTGCCAGCAGTGAATCTGGGCTTAGCAATCAGCCCCAGCATTTT
TRBV30,TRBJ1-2,.,.,CAWSGYGYTF,TGTGCCTGGAGCGGTTATGGCTACACCTTC
TRBV2,TRBJ2-5,.,.,CASCRDQETQYF,TGTGCCAGCTGCAGGGACCAAGAGACCCAGTACTTC
TRBV6-1,TRBJ2-5,.,.,CASSELAETQYF,TGTGCCAGCAGTGAATTAGCGGAGACCCAGTACTTC
TRBV7-6,TRBJ2-7,.,TRBD2,CASSLEGGGREQYF,TGTGCCAGCAGCTTAGAAGGCGGGGGGCGGGAGCAGTACTTC
TRBV7-9,TRBJ1-6,.,.,CASSPRDRGSPLHF,TGTGCCAGCAGCCCCAGGGATAGGGGTTCCCCCCTCCACTTT
TRBV7-9,TRBJ1-2,once,.,CASLNQGNENYGYTF,TGTGCCAGCTTAAATCAGGGGAATGAAAACTATGGCTACACCTTC
TRBV24-1,TRBJ1-5,.,.,CATGTQDQPQHF,TGTGCCACCGGGACACAGGATCAGCCCCAGCATTTT
TRBV30,TRBJ1-5,.,.,CAWSQAWDQPQHF,TGTGCCTGGAGTCAAGCGTGGGATCAGCCCCAGCATTTT
TRBV5-1,TRBJ2-1,.,.,CASSLLGLNEQFF,TGCGCCAGCAGCTTGCTAGGCCTCAATGAGCAGTTCTTC
TRBV7-2,TRBJ1-3,.,TRBD1,CASSRSTGANSGNTIYF,TGTGCCAGCAGCCGCAGTACAGGGGCCAACTCTGGAAACACCATATATTTT
TRBV24-1,TRBJ2-2,.,TRBD1,CATSDSLVRQGITGELFF,TGTGCCACCAGTGATTCCCTCGTGAGACAGGGGATAACCGGGGAGCTGTTTTTT
TRBV11-3,TRBJ2-1,few,TRBD1,CASSLGGGRYNEQFF,TGTGCCAGCAGCTTAGGAGGGGGCAGATACAATGAGCAGTTCTTC
TRBV7-2,TRBJ2-1,.,.,CASSGDFPSYNEQFF,TGTGCCAGCAGCGGGGACTTCCCCTCCTACAATGAGCAGTTCTTC
TRBV6-2/TRBV6-3,TRBJ2-7,.,TRBD1,CASSYAGQGGEQYF,TGTGCCAGCAGTTACGCGGGACAGGGTGGCGAGCAGTACTTC
TRBV25-1,TRBJ1-2,.,.,CASSEPTTGRYTF,TGTGCCAGCAGTGAACCCACGACAGGTCGCTACACCTTC
TRBV28,TRBJ2-1,.,TRBD2,CASSTLWASGRNEQFF,TGTGCCAGCAGTACCCTCTGGGCTAGCGGGAGGAATGAGCAGTTCTTC
TRBV2,TRBJ1-6,.,.,CASKPTVIVPPLHF,TGTGCCAGCAAACCAACAGTCATCGTACCCCCCCTCCACTTT
TRBV20-1,TRBJ1-2,.,.,CSAAGQGYTF,TGCAGTGCTGCGGGGCAAGGCTACACCTTC
TRBV11-2,TRBJ2-5,.,TRBD2,CASSAKIRRGGQETQYF,TGTGCCAGCAGCGCGAAGATCAGACGGGGGGGCCAAGAGACCCAGTACTTC
TRBV28,TRBJ2-1,.,.,CASSLYREQFF,TGTGCCAGCAGTTTGTACAGAGAGCAGTTCTTC
TRBV12-3/TRBV12-4,TRBJ2-1,few,.,CASSLDWNNEQFF,TGTGCCAGCAGCTTGGACTGGAACAATGAGCAGTTCTTC
TRBV9,TRBJ1-2,.,.,CASSLRGDRGYGYTF,TGTGCCAGCAGCCTAAGAGGTGATCGGGGCTATGGCTACACCTTC
TRBV5-1,TRBJ2-3,.,TRBD2,CASSFSSGGVGDTQYF,TGCGCCAGCAGCTTCTCTAGCGGGGGGGTTGGAGATACGCAGTATTTT